This T cell receptor (beta chain) was documented in a study of CD8 T cells in Susac syndrome. Reverse transcription of about 0.45 to 1 ug RNA was carried out with random hexamers. TCRdb redid the calling of the immunoSEQ multiplex PCR reads with MiXCR, one entry per CDR3 protein. The table includes tens of thousands of distinct CDR3 sequences, under 96% detected once. Per the germline V gene, CDR1 is WNHNN and CDR2 is SYGVQD (reference sequence). This CDR3 is built from 14 residues. V lost 0 bases and J lost 10; bases outside the gene matches: 4. In the multiple sclerosis control group, patients were treatment-naive and had stable or active relapsing-remitting disease.

The origin of this receptor is a human donor with multiple sclerosis. The chain carries TRBV10-1 and TRBJ2-1; 9 nucleotides line up with TRBD2. The material sequenced was CD4+ T cells from PBMCs. The CDR3 protein is CASSESRAGGEQFF. CDR3 coding DNA: TGCGCCAGCAGTGAGTCCAGAGCGGGGGGAGAGCAGTTCTTC.